The source of this T cell receptor (beta chain) is a study of CD8 T cells in ankylosing spondylitis. Construction of TCR beta libraries was performed using quantitative 5'-RACE with molecular barcodes. MiXCR, applied by TCRdb to the 5' RACE reads, yields one record per CDR3 protein. This repertoire shows fewer than 400,000 distinct CDR3 sequences, approximately 20% found once; its top ten account for around 17%. Comments on this clonotype: Its specificity is unknown.

Study-level points and caveats: Ankylosing spondylitis blood appeared to carry a characteristic TCR beta motif of roughly eight highly homologous variants. Some motif variants were previously reported in reactive arthritis synovial fluid and blood. Peripheral blood held disease-linked clones only at relatively low frequency, and these were CD8+. From matched ankylosing spondylitis synovial fluid, disease-linked clones were reportedly recovered at significantly enriched levels.

The sample taken for sequencing was blood, either unsorted or a sorted T cell fraction (not recorded which). The TCR comes from a male donor with ankylosing spondylitis.

In nucleotides, the CDR3 is TGTGCCAGCAGTTTCAACCGAGCGGGGCAACCAGATACGCAGTATTTT. Its translation is CASSFNRAGQPDTQYF. The chain carries TRBV28 and TRBJ2-3; 7 bases line up with TRBD2. The CDR3 is 16 residues long. Per the germline V gene, CDR1 is MDHEN and CDR2 is SYDVKM. After removal of 3 bases from V and 4 bases from J, the junction contained 10 bases not matched to a gene.